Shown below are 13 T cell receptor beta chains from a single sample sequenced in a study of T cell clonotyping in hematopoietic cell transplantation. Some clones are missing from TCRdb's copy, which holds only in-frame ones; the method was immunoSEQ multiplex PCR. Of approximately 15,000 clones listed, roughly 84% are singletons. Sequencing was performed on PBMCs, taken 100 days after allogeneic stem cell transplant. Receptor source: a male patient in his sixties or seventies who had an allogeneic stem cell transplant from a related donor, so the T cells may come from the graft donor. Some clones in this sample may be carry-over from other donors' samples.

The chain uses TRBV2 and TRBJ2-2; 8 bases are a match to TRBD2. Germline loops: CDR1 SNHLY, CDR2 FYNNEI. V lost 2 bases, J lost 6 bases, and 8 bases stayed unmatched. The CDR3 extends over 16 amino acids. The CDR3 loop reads CASSESGGAGAGELFF. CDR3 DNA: TGTGCCAGCAGTGAATCGGGGGGGGCCGGGGCCGGGGAGCTGTTTTTT. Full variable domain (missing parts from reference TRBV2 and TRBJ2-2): EPEVTQTPSHQVTQMGQEVILRCVPISNHLYFYWYRQILGQKVEFLVSFYNNEISEKSEIFDDQFSVERPDGSNFTLKIRSTKLEDSAMYFCASSESGGAGAGELFFGEGSRLTVL.

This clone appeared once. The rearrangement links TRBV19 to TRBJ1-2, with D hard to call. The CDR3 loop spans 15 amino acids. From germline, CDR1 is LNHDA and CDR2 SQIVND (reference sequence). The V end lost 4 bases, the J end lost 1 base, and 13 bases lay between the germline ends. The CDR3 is CASSNARGNNYGYTF. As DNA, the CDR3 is TGTGCCAGTAGTAATGCCCGAGGAAATAACTATGGCTACACCTTC.

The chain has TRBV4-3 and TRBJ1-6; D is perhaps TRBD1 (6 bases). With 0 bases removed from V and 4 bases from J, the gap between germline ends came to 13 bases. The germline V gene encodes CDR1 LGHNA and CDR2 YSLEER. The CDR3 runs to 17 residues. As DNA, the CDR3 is TGCGCCAGCAGCCAAGATCCAGGGGTTTGGTATAATTCACCCCTCCACTTT. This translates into CASSQDPGVWYNSPLHF.

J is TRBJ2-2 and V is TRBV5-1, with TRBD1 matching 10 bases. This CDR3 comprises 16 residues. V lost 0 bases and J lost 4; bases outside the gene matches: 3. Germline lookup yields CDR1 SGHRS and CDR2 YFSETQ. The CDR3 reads CASSLGDRGTTGELFF. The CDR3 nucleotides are TGCGCCAGCAGCTTGGGGGACAGGGGCACCACCGGGGAGCTGTTTTTT.

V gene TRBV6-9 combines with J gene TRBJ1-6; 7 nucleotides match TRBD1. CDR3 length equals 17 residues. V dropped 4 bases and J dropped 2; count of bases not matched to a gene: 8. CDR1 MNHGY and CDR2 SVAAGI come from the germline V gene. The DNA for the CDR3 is TGTGCCAGCAGTTCAAAACAGGGGAGTGCCTATAATTCACCCCTCCACTTT. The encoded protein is CASSSKQGSAYNSPLHF.

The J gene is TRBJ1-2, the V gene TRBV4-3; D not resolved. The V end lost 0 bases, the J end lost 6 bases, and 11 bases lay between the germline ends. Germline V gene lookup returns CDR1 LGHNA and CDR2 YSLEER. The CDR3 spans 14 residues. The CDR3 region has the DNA TGCGCCAGCAGCCAAGATATCACTGCACATGGCTACACCTTC. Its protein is CASSQDITAHGYTF.

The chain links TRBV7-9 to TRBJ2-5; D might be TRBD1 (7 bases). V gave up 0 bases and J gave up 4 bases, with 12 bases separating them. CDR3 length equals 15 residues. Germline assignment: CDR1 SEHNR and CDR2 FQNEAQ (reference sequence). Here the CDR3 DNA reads TGTGCCAGCAGCTTAGCCCAGGGGGGTGGAGAGACCCAGTACTTC. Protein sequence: CASSLAQGGGETQYF. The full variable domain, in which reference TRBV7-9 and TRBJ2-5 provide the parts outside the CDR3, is DTGVSQNPRHKITKRGQNVTFRCDPISEHNRLYWYRQTLGQGPEFLTYFQNEAQLEKSRLLSDRFSAERPKGSFSTLEIQRTEQGDSAMYLCASSLAQGGGETQYFGPGTRLLVL.

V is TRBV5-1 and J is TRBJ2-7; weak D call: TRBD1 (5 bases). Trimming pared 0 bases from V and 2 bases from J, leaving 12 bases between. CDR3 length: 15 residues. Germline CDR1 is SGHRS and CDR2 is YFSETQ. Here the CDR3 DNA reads TGCGCCAGCAGCTTGGGACAGCTACCAACCTACGAGCAGTACTTC. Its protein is CASSLGQLPTYEQYF.

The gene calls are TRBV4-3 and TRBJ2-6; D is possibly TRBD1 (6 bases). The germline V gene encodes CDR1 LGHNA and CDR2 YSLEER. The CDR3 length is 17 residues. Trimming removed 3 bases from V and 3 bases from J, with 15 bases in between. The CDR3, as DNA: TGCGCCAGCAGCCATCTAGGGGGAGTAAGTGGGGCCAACGTCCTGACTTTC. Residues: CASSHLGGVSGANVLTF.

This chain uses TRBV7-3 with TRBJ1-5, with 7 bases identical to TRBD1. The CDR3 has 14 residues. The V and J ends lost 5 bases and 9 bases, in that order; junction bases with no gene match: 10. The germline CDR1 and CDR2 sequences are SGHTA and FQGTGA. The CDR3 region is CASSAEGAGSPQHF. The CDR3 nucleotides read TGTGCCAGCAGCGCTGAGGGGGCAGGGTCGCCCCAGCATTTT. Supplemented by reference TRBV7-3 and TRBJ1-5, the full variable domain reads GAGVSQTPSNKVTEKGKYVELRCDPISGHTALYWYRQSLGQGPEFLIYFQGTGAADDSGLPNDRFFAVRPEGSVSTLKIQRTERGDSAVYLCASSAEGAGSPQHFGDGTRLSIL.

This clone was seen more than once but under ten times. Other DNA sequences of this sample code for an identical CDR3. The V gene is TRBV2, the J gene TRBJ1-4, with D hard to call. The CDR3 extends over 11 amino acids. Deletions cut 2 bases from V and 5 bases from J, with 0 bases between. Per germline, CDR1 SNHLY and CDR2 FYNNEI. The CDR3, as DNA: TGTGCCAGCAGTGAAAATGAAAAACTGTTTTTT. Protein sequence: CASSENEKLFF.

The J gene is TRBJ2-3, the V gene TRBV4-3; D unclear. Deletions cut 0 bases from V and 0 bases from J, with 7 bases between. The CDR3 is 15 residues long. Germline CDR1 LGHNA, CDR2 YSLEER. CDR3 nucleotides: TGCGCCAGCAGCCAAGAAGCCCGAAGCACAGATACGCAGTATTTT. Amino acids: CASSQEARSTDTQYF.

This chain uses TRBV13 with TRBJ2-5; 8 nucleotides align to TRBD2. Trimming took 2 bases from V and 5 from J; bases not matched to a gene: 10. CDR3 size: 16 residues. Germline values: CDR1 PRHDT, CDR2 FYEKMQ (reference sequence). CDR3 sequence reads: CASSLYTFASGETQYF. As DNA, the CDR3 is TGTGCCAGCAGCTTATATACATTTGCTAGCGGGGAGACCCAGTACTTC.